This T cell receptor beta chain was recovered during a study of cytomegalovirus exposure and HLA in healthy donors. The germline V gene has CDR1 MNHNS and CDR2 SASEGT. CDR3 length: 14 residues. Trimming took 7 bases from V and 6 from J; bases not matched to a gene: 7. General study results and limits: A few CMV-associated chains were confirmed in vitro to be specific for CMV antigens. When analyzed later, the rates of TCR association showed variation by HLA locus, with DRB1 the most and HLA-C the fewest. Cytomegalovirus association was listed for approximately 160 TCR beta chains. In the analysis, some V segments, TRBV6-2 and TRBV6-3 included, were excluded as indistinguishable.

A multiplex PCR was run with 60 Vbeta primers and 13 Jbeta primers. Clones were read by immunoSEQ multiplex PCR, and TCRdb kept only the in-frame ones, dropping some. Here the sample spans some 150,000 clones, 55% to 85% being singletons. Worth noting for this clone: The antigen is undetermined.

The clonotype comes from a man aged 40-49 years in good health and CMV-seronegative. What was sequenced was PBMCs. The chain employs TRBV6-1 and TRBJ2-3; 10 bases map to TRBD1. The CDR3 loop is CASNGQGGFDTQYF. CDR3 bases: TGTGCCAGCAATGGACAGGGGGGGTTTGATACGCAGTATTTT.